This section outlines one T cell receptor beta chain sequence together with its context. CDR1 SQVTM and CDR2 ANQGSEA come from the germline V gene. V was shortened by 5 bases and J by 0 bases, with 22 bases between the two germline ends. The CDR3 is 17 amino acids. Some clones are missing from TCRdb's copy, which holds only in-frame ones; the method was immunoSEQ multiplex PCR. The profile covers about 2.5 million clones, with just under 95% appearing a single time and 0.37% taken by the ten largest. The record originates from a study of shared clonotypes between healthy human individuals. The TCR sequence derives from a young man in good health. Some clones in this sample may be carry-over from other donors' samples. The genes are TRBV29-1 and TRBJ1-1, with D uncertain. The sequenced sample consisted of naive CD4+ T cells from PBMCs. Subset: CD45RA+ positively selected. The CDR3, as DNA: TGCAGCGTTCAAGTTAGGCCAGAGAAACGGATGAACACTGAAGCTTTCTTT. This translates into CSVQVRPEKRMNTEAFF.